This T cell receptor (beta chain) is drawn from a study of blood T cells in healthy people across ages. To note about this clonotype: Its antigen is still unknown.

A J-beta primer mix and a sample-barcoded 5' primer were used in a second PCR of about 6 to 12 cycles. TCRdb processed the 5' RACE reads anew with MiXCR; each CDR3 protein has one entry. Counted here are under 2,000,000 distinct CDR3 sequences, around half occurring once; the ten biggest clones make up less than 2.5%. The draw of peripheral blood yielded ten milliliters from each donor. Whole-study findings and limits: The study could not conclusively compare naive and antigen-experienced cells, given its unsorted PBMCs. Nothing was known about donor CMV status, and this possibly confounded expanded clonotype changes. The recorded TCR beta diversity per million T cells decreased in a roughly linear manner with age.

CDR1 SEHNR and CDR2 FQNEAQ come from the germline V gene (reference sequence). V was pared by 0 bases and J by 7 bases, with 5 bases of the junction left unmatched. The CDR3 is 16 residues long. The clonotype comes from a woman in her 40s in good health. This chain joins TRBV7-9 and TRBJ1-6; TRBD1 aligns across 8 bases. Sequenced sample: blood. CDR3 amino acids: CASSLAGGQENSPLHF. Here the CDR3 DNA reads TGTGCCAGCAGCTTAGCGGGGGGACAGGAGAATTCACCCCTCCACTTT.